One T cell receptor (beta chain) is described in this entry. Its cognate antigen is unknown. This sample is drawn from a study of T cell responses to AZD1222 COVID-19 vaccine. At the level of the study: Pooled samples include second doses given at about 4 or 12 weeks.

The repertoire was sequenced with immunoSEQ multiplex PCR; TCRdb's copy has only in-frame clones and lacks some. The sample has about 150,000 clones; around nine tenths are singletons. Notes on the study in general: Spike-specific TCR breadth and depth rose after two AZD1222 doses. There were mostly white British donors and more females than males, and clonal diversity was possibly underestimated.

Trimming left V 5 bases short and J 9 bases short, with 10 bases between. Germline loops: CDR1 MNHEY, CDR2 SVGAGI. The CDR3 contains 11 residues. The chain recombines TRBV6-5 with TRBJ1-2; D may be TRBD1 (5 bases). The sample was peripheral blood, taken on day 0 of AZD1222 vaccination. The clonotype was recovered from an adult in good health. CDR3 coding DNA: TGTGCCAGCAGTACCGGGGGGAGCTACACCTTC. As protein: CASSTGGSYTF.